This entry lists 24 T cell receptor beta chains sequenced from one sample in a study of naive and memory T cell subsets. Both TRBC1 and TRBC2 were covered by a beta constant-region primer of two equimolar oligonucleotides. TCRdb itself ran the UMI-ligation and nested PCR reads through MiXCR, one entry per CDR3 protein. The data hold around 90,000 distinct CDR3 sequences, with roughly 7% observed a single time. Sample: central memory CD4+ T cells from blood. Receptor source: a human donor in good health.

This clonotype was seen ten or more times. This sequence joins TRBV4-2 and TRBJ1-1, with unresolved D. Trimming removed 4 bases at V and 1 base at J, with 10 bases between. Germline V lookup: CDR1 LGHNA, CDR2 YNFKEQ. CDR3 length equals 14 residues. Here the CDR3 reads CASSRSHGNTEAFF. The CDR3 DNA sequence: TGTGCCAGCAGCCGCTCCCACGGGAACACTGAAGCTTTCTTT.

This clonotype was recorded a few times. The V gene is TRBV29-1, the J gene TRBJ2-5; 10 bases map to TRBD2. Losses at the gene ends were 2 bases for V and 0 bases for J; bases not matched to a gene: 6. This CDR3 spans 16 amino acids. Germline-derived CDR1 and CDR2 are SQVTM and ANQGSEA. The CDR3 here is CSVEKLAGTYQETQYF. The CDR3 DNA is TGCAGCGTTGAAAAACTAGCGGGGACTTACCAAGAGACCCAGTACTTC.

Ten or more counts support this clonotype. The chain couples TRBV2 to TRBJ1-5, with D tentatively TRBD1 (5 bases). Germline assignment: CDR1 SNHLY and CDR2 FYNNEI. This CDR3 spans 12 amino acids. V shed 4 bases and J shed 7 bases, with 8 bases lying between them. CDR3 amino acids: CASSGWDQPQHF. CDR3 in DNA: TGTGCCAGCAGTGGGTGGGACCAGCCCCAGCATTTT. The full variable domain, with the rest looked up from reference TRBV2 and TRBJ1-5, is EPEVTQTPSHQVTQMGQEVILRCVPISNHLYFYWYRQILGQKVEFLVSFYNNEISEKSEIFDDQFSVERPDGSNFTLKIRSTKLEDSAMYFCASSGWDQPQHFGDGTRLSIL.

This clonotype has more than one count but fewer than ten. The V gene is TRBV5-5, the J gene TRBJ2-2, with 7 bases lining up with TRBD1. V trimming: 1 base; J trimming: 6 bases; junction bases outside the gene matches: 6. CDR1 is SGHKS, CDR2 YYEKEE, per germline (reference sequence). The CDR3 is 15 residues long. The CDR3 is CASSLSDRVAGELFF. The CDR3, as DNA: TGTGCCAGCAGCTTGTCTGACAGGGTGGCCGGGGAGCTGTTTTTT.

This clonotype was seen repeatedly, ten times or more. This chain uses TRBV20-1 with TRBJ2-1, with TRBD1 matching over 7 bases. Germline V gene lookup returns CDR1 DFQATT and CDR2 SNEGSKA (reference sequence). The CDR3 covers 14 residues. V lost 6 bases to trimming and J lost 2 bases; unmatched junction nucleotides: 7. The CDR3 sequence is CSATWDSPYNEQFF. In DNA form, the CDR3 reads TGCAGTGCCACGTGGGACAGCCCCTACAATGAGCAGTTCTTC.

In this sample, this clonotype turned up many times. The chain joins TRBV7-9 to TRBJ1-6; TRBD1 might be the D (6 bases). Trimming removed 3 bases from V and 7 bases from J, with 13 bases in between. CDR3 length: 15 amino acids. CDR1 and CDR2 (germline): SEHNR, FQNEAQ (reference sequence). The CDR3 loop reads CASSFTGMGNSPLHF. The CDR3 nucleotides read TGTGCCAGCAGCTTCACAGGGATGGGAAATTCACCCCTCCACTTT.

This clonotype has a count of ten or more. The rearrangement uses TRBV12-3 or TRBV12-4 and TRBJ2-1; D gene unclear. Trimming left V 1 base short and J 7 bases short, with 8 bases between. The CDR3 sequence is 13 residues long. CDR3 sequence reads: CASSLEVPNEQFF. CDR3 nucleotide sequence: TGTGCCAGCAGTTTAGAGGTTCCAAATGAGCAGTTCTTC.

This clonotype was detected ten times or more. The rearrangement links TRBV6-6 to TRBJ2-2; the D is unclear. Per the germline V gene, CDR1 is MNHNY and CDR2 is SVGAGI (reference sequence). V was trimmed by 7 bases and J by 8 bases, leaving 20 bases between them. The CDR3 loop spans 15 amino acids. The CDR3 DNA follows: TGTGCCAGCACCACCTCGGGCCTTCTCGGGGGGGAGCTGTTTTTT. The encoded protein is CASTTSGLLGGELFF.

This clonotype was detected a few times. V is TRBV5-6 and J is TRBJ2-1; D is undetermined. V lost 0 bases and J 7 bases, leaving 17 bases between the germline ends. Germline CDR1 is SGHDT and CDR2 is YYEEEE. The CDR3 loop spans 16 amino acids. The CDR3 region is CASSLAGGLPNNEQFF. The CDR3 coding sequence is TGTGCCAGCAGCTTGGCCGGCGGTTTACCCAATAATGAGCAGTTCTTC.

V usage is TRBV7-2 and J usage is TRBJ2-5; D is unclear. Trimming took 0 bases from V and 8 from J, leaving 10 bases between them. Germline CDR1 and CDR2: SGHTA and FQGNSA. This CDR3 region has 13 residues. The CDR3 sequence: CASSLATFGTQYF. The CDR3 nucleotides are TGTGCCAGCAGCTTAGCGACATTTGGCACCCAGTACTTC.

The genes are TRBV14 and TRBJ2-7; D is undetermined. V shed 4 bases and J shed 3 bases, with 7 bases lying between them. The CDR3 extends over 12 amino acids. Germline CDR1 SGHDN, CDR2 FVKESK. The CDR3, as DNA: TGTGCCAGCAGCCCCACACACTACGAGCAGTACTTC. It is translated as CASSPTHYEQYF.

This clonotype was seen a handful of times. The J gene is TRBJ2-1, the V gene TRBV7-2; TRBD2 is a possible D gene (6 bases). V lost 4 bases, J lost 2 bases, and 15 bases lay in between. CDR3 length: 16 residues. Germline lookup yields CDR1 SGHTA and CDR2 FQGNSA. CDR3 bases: TGTGCCAGCAGCTCCCGCCCGGGGGTCACCTACAATGAGCAGTTCTTC. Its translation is CASSSRPGVTYNEQFF.

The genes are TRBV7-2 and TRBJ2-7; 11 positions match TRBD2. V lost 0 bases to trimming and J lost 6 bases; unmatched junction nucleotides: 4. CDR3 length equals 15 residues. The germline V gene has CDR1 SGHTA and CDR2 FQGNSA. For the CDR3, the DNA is TGTGCCAGCAGCTTAGCTCTTAGCGGGAGGGGCGAGCAGTACTTC. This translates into CASSLALSGRGEQYF.

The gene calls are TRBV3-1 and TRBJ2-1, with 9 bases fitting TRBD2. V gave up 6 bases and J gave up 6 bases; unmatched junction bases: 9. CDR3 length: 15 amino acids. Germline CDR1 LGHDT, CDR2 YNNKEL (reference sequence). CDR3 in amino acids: CASRRGLAMLNEQFF. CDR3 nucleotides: TGTGCCAGCAGAAGGGGACTAGCCATGCTCAATGAGCAGTTCTTC.

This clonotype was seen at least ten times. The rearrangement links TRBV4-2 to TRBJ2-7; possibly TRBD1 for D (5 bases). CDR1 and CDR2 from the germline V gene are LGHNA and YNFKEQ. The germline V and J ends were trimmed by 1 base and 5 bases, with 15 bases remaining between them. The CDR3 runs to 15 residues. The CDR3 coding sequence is TGTGCCAGCAGCCAAGTCAGGGCCCTTGGAAACGAGCAGTACTTC. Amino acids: CASSQVRALGNEQYF.

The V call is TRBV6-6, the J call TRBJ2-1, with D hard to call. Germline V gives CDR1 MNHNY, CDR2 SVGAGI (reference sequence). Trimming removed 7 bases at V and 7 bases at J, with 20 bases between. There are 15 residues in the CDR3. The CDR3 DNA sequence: TGTGCCAGCATTCCACCGGGTTCAGTGGGGAATGAGCAGTTCTTC. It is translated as CASIPPGSVGNEQFF.

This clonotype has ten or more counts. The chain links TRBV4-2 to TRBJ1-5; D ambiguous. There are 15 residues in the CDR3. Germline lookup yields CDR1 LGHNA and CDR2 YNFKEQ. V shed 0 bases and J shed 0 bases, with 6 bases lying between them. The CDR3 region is CASSQDGASNQPQHF. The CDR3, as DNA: TGTGCCAGCAGCCAAGACGGCGCTAGCAATCAGCCCCAGCATTTT.

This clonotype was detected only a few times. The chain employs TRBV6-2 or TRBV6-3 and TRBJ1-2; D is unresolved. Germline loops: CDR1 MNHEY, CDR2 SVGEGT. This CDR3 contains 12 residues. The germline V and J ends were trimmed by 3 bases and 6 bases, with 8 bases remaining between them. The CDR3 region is CASSYRWDGYTF. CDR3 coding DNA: TGTGCCAGCAGTTATAGGTGGGATGGCTACACCTTC.

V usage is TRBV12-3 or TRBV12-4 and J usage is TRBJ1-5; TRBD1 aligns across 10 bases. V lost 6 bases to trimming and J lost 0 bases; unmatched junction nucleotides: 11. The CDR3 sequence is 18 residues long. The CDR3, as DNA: TGTGCCAGCAGCTTGGGGACAGGGGCAAGCTATAGCAATCAGCCCCAGCATTTT. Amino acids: CASSLGTGASYSNQPQHF.

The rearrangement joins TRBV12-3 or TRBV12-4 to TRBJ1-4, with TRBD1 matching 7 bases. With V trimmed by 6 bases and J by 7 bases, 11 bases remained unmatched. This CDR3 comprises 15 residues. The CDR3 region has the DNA TGTGCCAGCAGCTCCGGGGGACAGAGGTGTGAAAAACTGTTTTTT. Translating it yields CASSSGGQRCEKLFF.

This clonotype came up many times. The CDR3 protein is CAGDRAGTEAFF. Here the CDR3 DNA reads TGTGCCGGGGACAGGGCAGGCACTGAAGCTTTCTTT. This chain uses TRBV30 with TRBJ1-1; 9 nucleotides line up with TRBD1. Trimming at V came to 8 bases and at J to 4 bases, leaving 5 bases not matched to a gene. This CDR3 is 12 amino acids long. CDR1 is GTSNPN, CDR2 SVGIG, per germline (reference sequence).

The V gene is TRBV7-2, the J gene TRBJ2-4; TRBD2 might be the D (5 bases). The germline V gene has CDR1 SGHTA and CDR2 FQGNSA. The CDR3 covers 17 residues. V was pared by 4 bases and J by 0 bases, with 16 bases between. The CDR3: CASSSHEGMGAKNIQYF. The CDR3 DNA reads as TGTGCCAGCAGCTCCCACGAGGGTATGGGAGCCAAAAACATTCAGTACTTC.

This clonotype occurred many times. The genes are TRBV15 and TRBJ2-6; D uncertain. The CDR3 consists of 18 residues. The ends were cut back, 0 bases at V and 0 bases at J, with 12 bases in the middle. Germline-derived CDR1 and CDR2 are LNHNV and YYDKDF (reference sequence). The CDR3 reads CATSRDPGSRSGANVLTF. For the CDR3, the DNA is TGTGCCACCAGCAGAGATCCCGGTTCCCGCTCTGGGGCCAACGTCCTGACTTTC.

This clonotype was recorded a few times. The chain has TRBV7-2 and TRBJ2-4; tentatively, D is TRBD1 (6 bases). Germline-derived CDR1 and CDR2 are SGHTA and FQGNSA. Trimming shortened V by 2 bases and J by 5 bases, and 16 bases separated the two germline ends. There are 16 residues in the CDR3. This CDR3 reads CASSLPPDRIQNIQYF. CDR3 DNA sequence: TGTGCCAGCAGCTTACCGCCCGACAGGATACAAAACATTCAGTACTTC.